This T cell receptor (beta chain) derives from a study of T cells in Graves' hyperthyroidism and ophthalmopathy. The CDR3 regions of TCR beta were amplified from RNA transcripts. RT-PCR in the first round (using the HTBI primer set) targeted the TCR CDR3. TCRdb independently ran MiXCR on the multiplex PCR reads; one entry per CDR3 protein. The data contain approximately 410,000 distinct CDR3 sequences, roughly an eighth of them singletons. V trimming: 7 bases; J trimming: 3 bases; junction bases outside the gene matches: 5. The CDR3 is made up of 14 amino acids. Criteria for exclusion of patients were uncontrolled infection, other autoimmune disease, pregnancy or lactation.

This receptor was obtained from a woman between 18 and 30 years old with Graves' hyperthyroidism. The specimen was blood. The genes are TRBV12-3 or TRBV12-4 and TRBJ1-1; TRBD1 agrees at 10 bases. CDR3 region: CASTPTGGYTEAFF. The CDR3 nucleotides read TGTGCCAGCACCCCGACAGGGGGCTACACTGAAGCTTTCTTT.